The 29 T cell receptor beta chains listed next were all sequenced from one sample in a study of breast tumors, draining lymph nodes, adjacent tissues. MiXCR was run by TCRdb on the multiplex PCR reads, yielding one entry per CDR3 protein. This sample yields roughly 220,000 distinct CDR3 sequences, of which less than 40% are seen a single time; 3% to 4.5% belongs to the top ten. The lymph nodes were axillary draining lymph nodes from breast cancer patients. Sequencing used axillary lymph node tissue. The receptors derive from a female donor with breast cancer. Some clones in this sample may be carry-over from other donors' samples.

This clonotype has a count of ten or more. The V and J genes are TRBV19 and TRBJ1-2; D unclear. V was pared by 1 base and J by 4 bases, with 16 bases between. Germline V CDR1 and CDR2: LNHDA, SQIVND (reference sequence). The CDR3 covers 16 residues. The CDR3 here is CASSIVKVSRPYGYTF. CDR3 bases: TGTGCCAGTAGTATAGTGAAGGTCAGCCGTCCCTATGGCTACACCTTC.

This clonotype was found once. This sequence joins TRBV27 and TRBJ2-3; 15 bases are shared with TRBD2. CDR1 MNHEY and CDR2 SMNVEV come from the germline V gene (reference sequence). This CDR3 has 17 residues. V shed 7 bases, J shed 5 bases, and the junction held 10 bases outside the gene matches. The CDR3 loop reads CASTTIGLAGGLDTQYF. The DNA for the CDR3 is TGTGCCAGCACCACAATCGGACTAGCGGGGGGGTTAGATACGCAGTATTTT.

This clonotype has more than one count but fewer than ten. The gene calls are TRBV20-1 and TRBJ2-1, with 8 bases that match TRBD2. The germline CDR1 and CDR2 sequences are DFQATT and SNEGSKA (reference sequence). The CDR3 spans 16 residues. V dropped 1 base and J dropped 2; count of bases not matched to a gene: 7. The CDR3: CSARASGGLTYNEQFF. CDR3 nucleotides: TGCAGTGCTAGAGCCAGCGGGGGCCTGACCTACAATGAGCAGTTCTTC.

This clonotype has ten or more counts. The rearrangement uses TRBV20-1 and TRBJ2-1, with D tentatively TRBD2 (5 bases). V dropped 3 bases and J dropped 9 bases, with 12 bases sitting between them. Germline V gene sequence: CDR1 DFQATT, CDR2 SNEGSKA (reference sequence). The CDR3 spans 12 residues. In DNA form, the CDR3 reads TGCAGTGCTAGCGGTACTAGAGTTGAGCAGTTCTTC. Its protein is CSASGTRVEQFF.

This clonotype was counted ten times or more. The chain combines TRBV19 with TRBJ2-2, with 8 bases fitting TRBD1. This CDR3 contains 13 residues. Germline trimming cut 6 bases from V and 4 bases from J; bases unmatched to any gene: 1. The germline gives CDR1 LNHDA, CDR2 SQIVND (reference sequence). The CDR3 is CASRTGATGELFF. In DNA, the CDR3 is TGTGCCAGTAGGACAGGGGCCACCGGGGAGCTGTTTTTT.

The chain is built from TRBV7-9 and TRBJ2-3; possible D gene TRBD2, 7 bases. The germline CDR1 and CDR2 sequences are SEHNR and FQNEAQ (reference sequence). V lost 5 bases and J lost 0, with 15 bases in between. CDR3 length: 16 residues. The CDR3 DNA sequence: TGTGCCAGCAGCCTAGGGGGGGCGTTTAGCACAGATACGCAGTATTTT. Residues: CASSLGGAFSTDTQYF.

On this clonotype itself: Since the CDR3 does not end with the conserved phenylalanine or tryptophan, this likely comes from a read error. The rearrangement joins TRBV9 to TRBJ2-5; 12 bases are a match to TRBD2. Germline CDR1 and CDR2: SGDLS and YYNGEE. Trimming took 4 bases from V and 4 from J; bases not matched to a gene: 5. The CDR3 has 15 amino acids. The CDR3 region is CASSPLAGGGETQYS. CDR3 sequence (DNA): TGTGCCAGCAGCCCCCTAGCGGGGGGGGGAGAGACCCAGTACTCC.

Many counts were recorded for this clonotype. One base away lies a much larger clone, so this may be a sequencing read error. The chain joins TRBV9 to TRBJ1-3; no reliable D call. The germline V gene has CDR1 SGDLS and CDR2 YYNGEE. CDR3 length equals 15 residues. CDR3 nucleotides: TGTGCCAGCAGCGTAGAAGGAACCTCTGGAAACACCACATATTTT. It translates to CASSVEGTSGNTTYF.

V gene TRBV15 combines with J gene TRBJ1-1; D ambiguous. The CDR3 loop spans 13 amino acids. Germline assignment: CDR1 LNHNV and CDR2 YYDKDF (reference sequence). V was clipped by 0 bases and J by 6 bases, with 8 bases between them. The CDR3 sequence: CATSREEIPEAFF. CDR3 coding DNA: TGTGCCACCAGCAGAGAGGAGATTCCTGAAGCTTTCTTT.

This clonotype showed up many times. V and J are TRBV7-6 and TRBJ2-6; a weak D match, TRBD1 (7 bases). V was trimmed by 2 bases and J by 4 bases, leaving 18 bases between them. Germline CDR1 and CDR2: SGHVS and FNYEAQ. The CDR3 sequence is 18 residues long. CDR3 protein: CASSLRLSGGTGANVLTF. The CDR3 DNA is TGTGCCAGCAGCTTACGGTTGTCAGGGGGGACCGGGGCCAACGTCCTGACTTTC.

This clonotype was observed many times. A much larger clonotype is one base distant, so this may be a read error. The chain carries TRBV6-1 and TRBJ2-3; no clear D gene. Germline lookup yields CDR1 MNHNS and CDR2 SASEGT. Trimming removed 6 bases at V and 2 bases at J, with 3 bases between. The CDR3 runs to 11 residues. CDR3 amino acids: CASRTTDTQYF. In DNA, the CDR3 is TGTGCCAGCAGGACCACAGATACGCAGTATTTT.

This clonotype showed up many times. V is TRBV4-1 and J is TRBJ2-1; D gene ambiguous. CDR1 is MGHRA, CDR2 YSYEKL, per germline. V was pared by 0 bases and J by 1 base, with 7 bases between. The CDR3 totals 15 residues. The CDR3 bases are TGCGCCAGCAGCCAAGAGGGCGTATCCTACAATGAGCAGTTCTTC. It specifies CASSQEGVSYNEQFF.

Concerning this clonotype itself: This may be a read error: a much more frequent sequence differs by one nucleotide. Since the CDR3 does not end with the conserved phenylalanine or tryptophan, this likely comes from a read error. V gene TRBV7-9 combines with J gene TRBJ2-1, with 9 bases that match TRBD1. The CDR3 loop spans 14 amino acids. With V trimmed by 5 bases and J by 3 bases, 2 bases remained unmatched. The germline gives CDR1 SEHNR, CDR2 FQNEAQ (reference sequence). Here the CDR3 reads CASSRTGDYNEQFL. CDR3 bases: TGTGCCAGCAGCCGGACAGGGGACTACAATGAGCAGTTCCTC.

On this clonotype: This clone may be a read error of a much larger clone one base away. V and J are TRBV5-4 and TRBJ2-7; 9 nucleotides align to TRBD1. J lost 2 bases, V lost 5 bases, and 5 bases had no gene match. The CDR3 is 14 residues long. CDR1 and CDR2 from the germline V gene are SGHNT and YYREEE (reference sequence). The CDR3 region is CASSWDRATYEQYF. CDR3 sequence (DNA): TGTGCCAGCAGTTGGGACAGGGCGACCTACGAGCAGTACTTC.

On this clonotype: Possible read error: a much larger clone is one base away. V usage is TRBV28 and J usage is TRBJ1-2; 8 nucleotides match TRBD1. Germline assignment: CDR1 MDHEN and CDR2 SYDVKM. The CDR3 is 14 residues long. Here the CDR3 DNA reads TGTGCCAGCCTTCCGGGACAGGTGCCTTATGACTACACCTTC. This codes for CASLPGQVPYDYTF.

This chain connects TRBV30 to TRBJ1-4; perhaps TRBD1 as D (5 bases). CDR1 is GTSNPN and CDR2 is SVGIG in the germline V gene (reference sequence). V lost 3 bases and J lost 6, with 14 bases in between. The CDR3 is 14 residues long. The CDR3 nucleotides read TGTGCCTGGAGCTCCTGGGGGTCAGATGAAAAACTGTTTTTT. Translating gives CAWSSWGSDEKLFF.

This clonotype has a count of ten or more. The V and J genes are TRBV9 and TRBJ1-2, with D tentatively TRBD1 (5 bases). V was shortened by 2 bases and J by 4 bases, with 6 bases between the two germline ends. This CDR3 is built from 12 residues. CDR1 SGDLS and CDR2 YYNGEE come from the germline V gene. For the CDR3, the DNA is TGTGCCAGCAGCGTCGACAGCTATGGCTACACCTTC. Its protein product is CASSVDSYGYTF.

For this clonotype: Since a much larger clone is just one base distant, this may be a read error. V and J are TRBV12-3 or TRBV12-4 and TRBJ1-2; D is uncertain. Trimming shortened V by 3 bases and J by 4 bases, and 12 bases separated the two germline ends. The CDR3 length is 14 residues. CDR3 loop: CASSFGGVSYGYTF. The CDR3 coding sequence is TGTGCCAGCAGTTTCGGCGGGGTTAGCTATGGCTACACCTTC.

V gene TRBV10-3 combines with J gene TRBJ1-2, with 12 bases lining up with TRBD1. Losses at the gene ends were 6 bases for V and 2 bases for J; bases not matched to a gene: 1. Germline V gene data show CDR1 as ENHRY and CDR2 as SYGVKD. This CDR3 contains 14 residues. The DNA of the CDR3 is TGTGCCATCAGAGGGACAGGGGGCAACTATGGCTACACCTTC. Encoded protein: CAIRGTGGNYGYTF.

In regard to this clonotype: A much larger clone differs by one base, so this may be a read error. The chain recombines TRBV20-1 with TRBJ1-2, with D uncertain. CDR3 length: 13 amino acids. Germline CDR1 and CDR2: DFQATT and SNEGSKA (reference sequence). CDR3 in DNA: TGCAGTGCTAGAGTCCCTCTTAACTATGCCTACACCTTC. As protein: CSARVPLNYAYTF.

The chain carries TRBV24-1 and TRBJ2-5; 8 bases line up with TRBD2. Germline V gene sequence: CDR1 KGHDR, CDR2 SFDVKD. V lost 7 bases, J lost 4 bases, and 7 bases stayed unmatched. The CDR3 runs 14 residues. CDR3 sequence: CATSINSGRETQYF. The DNA for the CDR3 is TGTGCCACCAGCATAAACAGCGGGAGAGAGACCCAGTACTTC.

The chain carries TRBV5-6 and TRBJ1-1; D gene ambiguous. Germline lookup yields CDR1 SGHDT and CDR2 YYEEEE. Trimming removed 3 bases at V and 2 bases at J, with 8 bases between. The CDR3 length is 13 residues. The CDR3: CASSYDGNTEAFF. Here the CDR3 DNA reads TGTGCCAGCAGCTATGACGGTAACACTGAAGCTTTCTTT.

Ten or more counts support this clonotype. V gene TRBV7-3 combines with J gene TRBJ2-1, with TRBD2 matching over 8 bases. In germline, CDR1 is SGHTA, CDR2 FQGTGA. This CDR3 has 16 residues. The J segment lost 10 bases and the V segment lost 4 bases, leaving 15 bases of the junction unmatched. The CDR3 sequence is CASSSGTVAGSLEQFF. Written as DNA, the CDR3 is TGTGCCAGCAGCTCGGGTACGGTAGCGGGAAGCCTAGAGCAGTTCTTC.

V gene TRBV7-8 combines with J gene TRBJ2-4; D tentatively fits TRBD1 or TRBD2 (5 bases each). Trimming took off 5 bases at V and 4 bases at J, with 18 bases between the two ends. The CDR3 has 16 amino acids. CDR1 and CDR2 from the germline V gene are SGHVS and FQNEAQ. In nucleotides, the CDR3 is TGTGCCAGCAGCCCGGGGCGCGGCAGAGCAAAAAACATTCAGTACTTC. Translating it yields CASSPGRGRAKNIQYF.

As to this clonotype: In this CDR3 the conserved last residue, phenylalanine or tryptophan, is missing, so a read error is likely. The DNA is omitted, as the CDR3 cannot be located on it reliably, and the CDR3 follows TCRdb's listing. The chain is built from TRBV9 and TRBJ2-3; TRBD1 reflects the table's D call only, with no check against the DNA. A total of 11 residues make up the CDR3, ends included. Germline assignment: CDR1 SGDLS and CDR2 YYNGEE. CDR3 sequence: CASSVGWGAGY.

This clonotype was counted a few times. A much larger clone lies a single base off, so this may be a read error. This rearrangement joins TRBV20-1 to TRBJ2-1; 9 nucleotides align to TRBD1. The germline V gene encodes CDR1 DFQATT and CDR2 SNEGSKA (reference sequence). The ends lost 3 bases at V and 9 bases at J; junction bases unmatched: 9. The CDR3 consists of 14 residues. The CDR3 sequence is CSASAGTGTTEQFF. DNA for the CDR3: TGCAGTGCTAGTGCCGGGACAGGGACCACTGAGCAGTTCTTC.

This chain connects TRBV20-1 to TRBJ2-5; D gene unclear. The CDR3 spans 15 residues. Trimming stripped 0 bases from V and 2 bases from J, with 13 bases between. Per the germline V gene, CDR1 is DFQATT and CDR2 is SNEGSKA (reference sequence). CDR3 DNA sequence: TGCAGTGCTAGAGATCGACTTTTCCTACAAGAGACCCAGTACTTC. Translation gives CSARDRLFLQETQYF.

V is TRBV20-1 and J is TRBJ2-7; 10 nucleotides match TRBD2. The germline CDR1 and CDR2 sequences are DFQATT and SNEGSKA (reference sequence). Trimming at V came to 6 bases and at J to 3 bases, leaving 14 bases not matched to a gene. The CDR3 is 16 residues long. CDR3 amino acids: CSASSLAGGLIYEQYF. The CDR3 bases are TGCAGTGCCAGCAGCTTAGCGGGGGGTCTTATCTACGAGCAGTACTTC.

This clonotype was counted many times. The chain carries TRBV19 and TRBJ1-5; D is unresolved. CDR3 length equals 17 residues. V was trimmed by 5 bases and J by 0 bases, leaving 17 bases between them. Germline CDR1 LNHDA, CDR2 SQIVND (reference sequence). CDR3 nucleotides: TGTGCCAGTAGTTCCCGCTTGGGTAGTAATAGCAATCAGCCCCAGCATTTT. It yields the protein CASSSRLGSNSNQPQHF.